This T cell receptor beta chain was identified during a study of blood T cell repertoires in COVID-19. About the research overall: Nucleic acid was either cDNA or gDNA, and it came from T cells, B-cell-depleted T cells, or PBMCs.

In the original analysis: Nucleated cell counts were estimated from reference gene primer amplification. Method: immunoSEQ multiplex PCR; TCRdb's copy keeps in-frame clones and lacks some. That table supplies the V and J calls and clone size; D and trimming were determined from the DNA. Of 80,000 to 100,000 clones in the sample, around 85% were seen once. Source material: peripheral blood. This sequence was found in a man aged 60 to 75 with acute or convalescent COVID-19.

CDR3 DNA: TGTGCCAGCATTCCAAATATGAGCTCCTACGAGCAGTACTTC. Translating gives CASIPNMSSYEQYF. This chain uses TRBV2 with TRBJ2-7; D is uncertain. This CDR3 region has 14 residues. CDR1 is SNHLY and CDR2 is FYNNEI in the germline V gene. Between the trimmed V and J ends, which lost 7 bases and 0 bases, there was a span of 13 bases.